Listed below are T cell receptor beta chains from one sample, sequenced in a study of breast tumors, draining lymph nodes, adjacent tissues. A single record per CDR3 protein comes from TCRdb applying MiXCR to the multiplex PCR reads. The table has about 200,000 distinct CDR3 sequences, roughly 31% seen once. The sample was axillary lymph node tissue. Source of these receptors: a female donor with breast cancer. Some clones in this sample may be carry-over from other donors' samples. Both conserved end residues are part of each CDR3. A D gene is named only where the DNA matches it firmly. For some rows the clone size is stated as once, few or many, or as a class when expanded; others skip it.

d_gene	abundance	v_gene	j_gene	CDR3aa	CDR3nt
.	once	TRBV13	TRBJ1-6	CASSPRTASPLHF	TGTGCCAGCAGCCCCCGGACAGCTTCACCCCTCCACTTT
.	many	TRBV7-2	TRBJ1-5	CASSQGGMDQPQHF	TGTGCCAGCAGCCAGGGCGGGATGGATCAGCCCCAGCATTTT
TRBD1	many	TRBV9	TRBJ1-3	CASSVRDSHHTIYF	TGTGCCAGCAGCGTACGGGACAGCCACCACACCATATATTTT
.	.	TRBV2	TRBJ2-7	CASSEFASVQGSLVGYEQYF	TGTGCCAGCAGTGAATTCGCGTCGGTCCAGGGTAGCTTGGTGGGCTACGAGCAGTACTTC
.	few	TRBV6-1	TRBJ2-1	CASSLAELSNEQFF	TGTGCCAGCAGTTTAGCGGAGTTGTCGAATGAGCAGTTCTTC
TRBD2	.	TRBV4-2	TRBJ2-1	CASSQTTSGGVNNEQFF	TGTGCCAGCAGCCAAACCACTAGCGGGGGGGTGAACAATGAGCAGTTCTTC
.	many	TRBV7-2	TRBJ2-3	CASSLDYSSTDTQYF	TGTGCCAGCAGCTTGGACTACTCTAGCACAGATACGCAGTATTTT
TRBD2	many	TRBV5-4	TRBJ2-3	CASSDPTSGREADTQYF	TGTGCCAGCAGCGATCCGACTAGCGGGAGGGAGGCAGATACGCAGTATTTT
.	.	TRBV29-1	TRBJ1-1	CSVPSGGNTEAFF	TGCAGCGTGCCCTCGGGGGGGAACACTGAAGCTTTCTTT
TRBD1	.	TRBV18	TRBJ2-5	CASSPQGAETQYF	TGTGCCAGCTCCCCCCAGGGGGCGGAGACCCAGTACTTC
.	many	TRBV2	TRBJ2-7	CASTRMGSEGEQYF	TGTGCCAGCACCCGAATGGGTAGTGAGGGCGAGCAGTACTTC
TRBD2	many	TRBV7-2	TRBJ2-1	CASSLSPSGDSYNEQFF	TGTGCCAGCAGCTTATCACCTAGCGGGGACTCCTACAATGAGCAGTTCTTC
.	few	TRBV20-1	TRBJ1-1	CSAREPGRGGTEAFF	TGCAGTGCTAGAGAACCCGGCAGGGGTGGCACTGAAGCTTTCTTT
.	.	TRBV7-9	TRBJ1-2	CSSSPRGGYGYTF	TGTTCCAGCAGCCCCCGGGGGGGCTATGGCTACACCTTC
.	many	TRBV6-6	TRBJ1-2	CASTDGRSYGYTF	TGTGCCAGCACCGACGGGAGGTCCTATGGCTACACCTTC
.	few	TRBV10-3	TRBJ2-7	CASSPGSGPSYEQYF	TGTGCCAGCTCACCCGGTTCTGGGCCCTCCTACGAGCAGTACTTC
.	.	TRBV20-1	TRBJ1-1	CSARDAGGLNTEAFF	TGCAGTGCTAGAGATGCGGGGGGACTGAACACTGAAGCTTTCTTT
.	many	TRBV12-3/TRBV12-4	TRBJ1-2	CASTDAGVYGYTF	TGTGCCAGCACAGACGCGGGGGTCTATGGCTACACCTTC
TRBD2	many	TRBV4-1	TRBJ2-1	CASSQAGLAGVREQFF	TGCGCCAGCAGCCAAGCGGGACTAGCGGGAGTGAGAGAGCAGTTCTTC
.	many	TRBV5-8	TRBJ1-2	CASSKTDYGYTF	TGTGCCAGCAGCAAGACAGACTATGGCTACACCTTC
.	many	TRBV20-1	TRBJ1-5	CSARVSGGAWSNQPQHF	TGCAGTGCTAGGGTGTCGGGAGGGGCGTGGAGCAATCAGCCCCAGCATTTT
TRBD1	few	TRBV7-9	TRBJ1-2	CASSLAGTGGYGYPF	TGTGCCAGCAGCTTAGCCGGGACAGGGGGCTATGGCTACCCCTTC
.	.	TRBV9	TRBJ1-2	CASSGSTANYGYTF	TGTGCCAGCAGCGGAAGTACCGCTAACTATGGCTACACCTTC
.	many	TRBV20-1	TRBJ1-3	CSARVIQGLGNTIYF	TGCAGTGCTCGAGTCATTCAGGGGCTTGGAAACACCATATATTTT
.	many	TRBV7-2	TRBJ2-3	CASNSDGARTDTQYF	TGTGCCAGCAACTCGGACGGGGCTAGGACAGATACGCAGTATTTT
.	many	TRBV6-1	TRBJ1-5	CASSELGGASNQPQHF	TGTGCCAGCAGTGAGTTGGGAGGGGCCAGCAATCAGCCCCAGCATTTT
TRBD1	.	TRBV28	TRBJ2-7	CASSFDRAHEQYF	TGTGCCAGCAGTTTCGACAGGGCTCACGAGCAGTACTTC
.	many	TRBV15	TRBJ1-5	CATSRRIRAPNQPQHF	TGTGCCACCAGCAGACGAATCCGGGCCCCAAATCAGCCCCAGCATTTT
TRBD2	.	TRBV18	TRBJ2-1	CASSPPASGVNEQFF	TGTGCCAGCTCACCACCGGCGAGCGGGGTAAATGAGCAGTTCTTC
.	.	TRBV5-6	TRBJ2-7	CATKQGRYEQYF	TGTGCCACCAAGCAGGGACGGTACGAGCAGTACTTC
.	many	TRBV4-3	TRBJ2-7	CASSQEPLTGDFFTYEQYF	TGCGCCAGCAGCCAAGAACCTCTGACCGGGGACTTCTTCACCTACGAGCAGTACTTC
.	.	TRBV2	TRBJ2-3	CASSDQAPGNNEQYF	TGTGCCAGCAGTGACCAGGCCCCTGGGAACAATGAGCAGTATTTT
TRBD1	many	TRBV7-2	TRBJ2-3	CASTLSGGRTDTQYF	TGTGCCAGCACCCTATCAGGGGGCCGCACAGATACGCAGTATTTT
TRBD2	many	TRBV28	TRBJ2-1	CASSPSLAVLWDEQFF	TGTGCCAGCAGCCCCTCCCTAGCGGTACTTTGGGATGAGCAGTTCTTC
TRBD1	many	TRBV19	TRBJ2-7	CASSIGAGGPYEQYF	TGTGCCAGTAGTATAGGGGCAGGGGGCCCTTACGAGCAGTACTTC
.	many	TRBV20-1	TRBJ2-2	CSARVEGLNTGELFF	TGCAGTGCTAGAGTTGAGGGATTGAACACCGGGGAGCTGTTTTTT
.	once	TRBV7-3	TRBJ2-5	CASSLEGRNGETQYF	TGTGCCAGCAGCTTGGAGGGGCGGAACGGGGAGACCCAGTACTTC
.	.	TRBV19	TRBJ1-4	CASSSSSEKYNEKLFF	TGTGCCAGTAGCTCCTCTAGTGAGAAGTACAATGAAAAACTGTTTTTT
.	many	TRBV28	TRBJ1-6	CASTQLGVRGSPLHF	TGTGCCAGCACCCAGTTGGGGGTACGAGGTTCACCCCTCCACTTT
TRBD1	.	TRBV7-2	TRBJ1-6	CASSLVAGGWNSPLHF	TGTGCCAGCAGCTTAGTGGCAGGGGGCTGGAATTCACCCCTCCACTTT
TRBD1	many	TRBV7-9	TRBJ2-6	CASSLWADRVAGANVLTF	TGTGCCAGCAGCCTCTGGGCTGACAGGGTAGCTGGGGCCAACGTCCTGACTTTC
.	many	TRBV15	TRBJ1-5	CATSRDGNSNQPQHF	TGTGCCACCAGCAGAGACGGGAATAGCAATCAGCCCCAGCATTTT
.	many	TRBV11-2	TRBJ2-2	CASSPLKWTGELFF	TGTGCCAGCAGCCCCTTAAAATGGACCGGGGAGCTGTTTTTT
TRBD2	many	TRBV10-2	TRBJ2-3	CASSELRGLKADTQYF	TGCGCCAGCAGTGAGTTAAGGGGACTAAAGGCGGATACGCAGTATTTT
.	.	TRBV6-4	TRBJ2-4	CASGDEGMSKNIQYF	TGTGCCAGTGGTGATGAGGGCATGTCCAAAAACATTCAGTACTTC
.	many	TRBV6-1	TRBJ2-3	CASRPWGGPTDTQYF	TGTGCCAGCAGGCCCTGGGGGGGGCCCACAGATACGCAGTATTTT
TRBD2	.	TRBV30	TRBJ2-3	CAWSSPRTSRTDTQYF	TGTGCCTGGAGTTCTCCCCGGACTAGCCGCACAGATACGCAGTATTTT
TRBD1	.	TRBV7-2	TRBJ2-1	CASSLGGTGRYEQFF	TGTGCCAGCAGCTTAGGGGGGACAGGGCGGTATGAGCAGTTCTTC
TRBD1	many	TRBV20-1	TRBJ2-1	CSARAWDRGSYNEQFF	TGCAGTGCTAGAGCGTGGGACAGGGGATCCTACAATGAGCAGTTCTTC
.	.	TRBV5-4	TRBJ1-1	CASIRREDNTEAFF	TGTGCCAGCATCCGGAGGGAGGACAACACTGAAGCTTTCTTT